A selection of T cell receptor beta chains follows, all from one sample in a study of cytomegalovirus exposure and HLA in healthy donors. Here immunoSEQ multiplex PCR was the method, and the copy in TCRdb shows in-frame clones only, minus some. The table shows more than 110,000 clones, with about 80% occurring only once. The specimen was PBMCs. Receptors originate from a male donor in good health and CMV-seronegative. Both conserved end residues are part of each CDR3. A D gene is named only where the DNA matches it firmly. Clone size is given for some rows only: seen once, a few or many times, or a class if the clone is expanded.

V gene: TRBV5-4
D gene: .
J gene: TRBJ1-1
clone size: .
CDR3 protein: CASSADRRDMNTEAFF
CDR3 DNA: TGTGCCAGCAGCGCCGACCGGCGAGACATGAACACTGAAGCTTTCTTT

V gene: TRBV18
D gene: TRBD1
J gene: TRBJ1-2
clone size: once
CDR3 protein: CASSQQGPLGGYTF
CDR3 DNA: TGTGCCAGCTCACAACAGGGGCCGCTGGGGGGCTACACCTTC

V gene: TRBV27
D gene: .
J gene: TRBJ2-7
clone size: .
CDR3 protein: CASSLAGTSYEQYF
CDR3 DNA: TGTGCCAGCAGTTTGGCGGGAACTTCCTACGAGCAGTACTTC

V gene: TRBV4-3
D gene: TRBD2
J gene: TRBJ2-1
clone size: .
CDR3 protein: CASSQGTSGVEQFF
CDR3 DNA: TGCGCCAGCAGCCAAGGGACTAGCGGGGTCGAGCAGTTCTTC

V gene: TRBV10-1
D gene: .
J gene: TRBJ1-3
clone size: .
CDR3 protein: CASTQPHLTVPAIINRSSGNTIYF
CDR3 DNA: TGCGCCAGCACTCAACCCCATCTAACGGTACCTGCTATTATTAATCGGAGCTCTGGAAACACCATATATTTT

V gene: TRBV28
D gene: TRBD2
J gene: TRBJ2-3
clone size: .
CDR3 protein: CASSFSGGASTDTQYF
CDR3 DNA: TGTGCCAGCAGTTTTAGCGGGGGGGCTTCCACAGATACGCAGTATTTT

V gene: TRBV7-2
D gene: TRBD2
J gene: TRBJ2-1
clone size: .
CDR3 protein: CASSLVLGGAFNEQFF
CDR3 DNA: TGTGCCAGCAGCTTAGTCCTCGGGGGGGCTTTCAATGAGCAGTTCTTC

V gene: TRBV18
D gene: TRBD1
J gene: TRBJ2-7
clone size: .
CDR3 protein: CASSQVGTGTNYEQYF
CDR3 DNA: TGTGCCAGCTCACAGGTCGGGACAGGGACGAACTACGAGCAGTACTTC

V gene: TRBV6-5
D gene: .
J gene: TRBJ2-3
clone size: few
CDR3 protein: CASSYAGDTQYF
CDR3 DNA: TGTGCCAGCAGTTACGCGGGAGATACGCAGTATTTT

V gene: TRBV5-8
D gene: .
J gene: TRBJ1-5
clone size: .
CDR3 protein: CASSSSFARQHF
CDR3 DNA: TGTGCCAGCAGCTCTTCCTTCGCTAGGCAGCATTTT

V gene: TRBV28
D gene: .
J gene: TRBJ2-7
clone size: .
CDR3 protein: CASSLGGSYEQYF
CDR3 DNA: TGTGCCAGCAGTCTCGGGGGTTCATACGAGCAGTACTTC

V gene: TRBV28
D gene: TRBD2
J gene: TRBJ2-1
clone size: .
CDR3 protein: CASSPPFARGVLPISYNEQFF
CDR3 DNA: TGTGCCAGCAGTCCGCCGTTCGCGCGGGGGGTACTACCAATCTCCTACAATGAGCAGTTCTTC

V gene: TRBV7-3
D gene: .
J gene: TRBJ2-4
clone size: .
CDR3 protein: CASSPARAPLKNIQYF
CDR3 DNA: TGTGCCAGCAGCCCCGCGAGGGCCCCGCTTAAAAACATTCAGTACTTC

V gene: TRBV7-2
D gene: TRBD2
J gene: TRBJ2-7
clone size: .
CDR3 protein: CASSSGPSGAGYEQYF
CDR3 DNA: TGTGCCAGCAGCTCGGGCCCCAGCGGGGCAGGCTACGAGCAGTACTTC

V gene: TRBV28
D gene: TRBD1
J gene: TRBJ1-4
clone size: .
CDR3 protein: CASLFRGRDSEKLFF
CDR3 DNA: TGTGCCAGCCTCTTTAGAGGCAGGGACAGTGAAAAACTGTTTTTT

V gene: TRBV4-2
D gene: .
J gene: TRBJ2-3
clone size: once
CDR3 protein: CASSQGGDGFTDTQYF
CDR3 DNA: TGTGCCAGCAGCCAAGGGGGGGACGGGTTCACAGATACGCAGTATTTT

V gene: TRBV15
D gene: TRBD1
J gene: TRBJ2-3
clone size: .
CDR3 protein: CATSRDGTGAADTQYF
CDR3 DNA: TGTGCCACCAGCAGAGATGGCACAGGGGCGGCAGATACGCAGTATTTT

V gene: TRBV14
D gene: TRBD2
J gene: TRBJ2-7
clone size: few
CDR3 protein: CASSQLAGYSYEQYF
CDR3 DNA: TGTGCCAGCAGCCAGCTAGCGGGGTACTCCTACGAGCAGTACTTC

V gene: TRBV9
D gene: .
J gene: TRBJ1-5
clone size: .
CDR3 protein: CASSVDFDQPQHF
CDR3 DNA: TGTGCCAGCAGCGTAGATTTCGATCAGCCCCAGCATTTT

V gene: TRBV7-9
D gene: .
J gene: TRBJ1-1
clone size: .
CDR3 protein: CASSRSGEAFF
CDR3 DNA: TGTGCCAGCAGCCGTTCAGGGGAAGCTTTCTTT

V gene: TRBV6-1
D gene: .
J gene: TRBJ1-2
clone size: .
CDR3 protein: CASGGRGAYHGYTF
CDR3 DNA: TGTGCCAGCGGGGGTCGGGGGGCGTATCATGGCTACACCTTC

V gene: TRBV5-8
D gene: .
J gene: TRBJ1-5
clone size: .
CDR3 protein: CASSPFEVRQPPYF
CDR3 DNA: TGTGCCAGCAGCCCCTTTGAGGTTCGGCAGCCCCCTTATTTT

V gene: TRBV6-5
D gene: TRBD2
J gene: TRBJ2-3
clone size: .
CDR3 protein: CASGGEAGVDTQYF
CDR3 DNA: TGTGCCAGCGGGGGGGAAGCGGGGGTGGATACGCAGTATTTT

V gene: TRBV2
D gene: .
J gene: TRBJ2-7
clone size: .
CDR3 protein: CASTITGNEQYF
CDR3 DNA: TGTGCCAGCACCATAACAGGGAACGAGCAGTACTTC

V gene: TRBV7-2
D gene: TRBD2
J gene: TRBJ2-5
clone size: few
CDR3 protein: CASSFVAGGGETQYF
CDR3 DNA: TGTGCCAGCAGCTTTGTAGCGGGGGGCGGGGAGACCCAGTACTTC

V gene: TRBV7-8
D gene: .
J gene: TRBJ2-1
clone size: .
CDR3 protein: CASSLRHPYNEQFF
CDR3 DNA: TGTGCCAGCAGCTTACGACATCCCTACAATGAGCAGTTCTTC

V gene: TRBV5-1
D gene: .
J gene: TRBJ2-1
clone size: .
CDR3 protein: CASSLWAGAIYNEQFF
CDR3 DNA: TGCGCCAGCAGCTTGTGGGCGGGGGCCATCTACAATGAGCAGTTCTTC

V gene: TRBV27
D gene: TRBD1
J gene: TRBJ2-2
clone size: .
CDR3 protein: CASSLSIMGDRGTGELFF
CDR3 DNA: TGTGCCAGCAGTTTATCGATAATGGGGGACAGGGGGACGGGGGAGCTGTTTTTT

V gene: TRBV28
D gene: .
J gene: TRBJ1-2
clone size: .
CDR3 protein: CASSSPGGYTF
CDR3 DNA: TGTGCCAGCAGCTCTCCCGGTGGCTACACCTTC

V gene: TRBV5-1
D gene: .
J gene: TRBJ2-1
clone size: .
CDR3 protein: CASSLVEYNEQFF
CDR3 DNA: TGCGCCAGCAGCTTGGTGGAGTACAATGAGCAGTTCTTC